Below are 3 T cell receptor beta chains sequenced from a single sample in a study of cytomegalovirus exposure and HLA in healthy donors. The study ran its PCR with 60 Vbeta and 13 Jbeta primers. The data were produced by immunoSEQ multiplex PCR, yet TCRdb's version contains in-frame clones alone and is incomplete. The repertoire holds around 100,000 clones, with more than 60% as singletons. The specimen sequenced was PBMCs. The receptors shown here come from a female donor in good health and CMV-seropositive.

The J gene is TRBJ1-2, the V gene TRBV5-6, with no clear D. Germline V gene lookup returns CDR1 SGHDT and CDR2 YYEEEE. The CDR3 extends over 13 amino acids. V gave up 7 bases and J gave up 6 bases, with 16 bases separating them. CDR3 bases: TGTGCCAGCGTGAGGAGGGCGATGAATGGCTACACCTTC. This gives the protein CASVRRAMNGYTF.

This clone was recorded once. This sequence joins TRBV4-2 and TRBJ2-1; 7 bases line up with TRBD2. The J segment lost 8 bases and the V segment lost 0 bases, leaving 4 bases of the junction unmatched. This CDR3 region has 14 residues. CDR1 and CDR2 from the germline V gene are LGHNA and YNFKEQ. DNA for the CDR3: TGTGCCAGCAGCCAAGAGGGGACTACCGATGAGCAGTTCTTC. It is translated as CASSQEGTTDEQFF.

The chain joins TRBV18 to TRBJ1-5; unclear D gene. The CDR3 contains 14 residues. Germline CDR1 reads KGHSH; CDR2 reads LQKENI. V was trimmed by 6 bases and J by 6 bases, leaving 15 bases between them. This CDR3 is CASSPSEEGQPQHF. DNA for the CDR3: TGTGCCAGCTCCCCATCCGAGGAGGGTCAGCCCCAGCATTTT. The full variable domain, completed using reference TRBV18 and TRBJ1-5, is NAGVMQNPRHLVRRRGQEARLRCSPMKGHSHVYWYRQLPEEGLKFMVYLQKENIIDESGMPKERFSAEFPKEGPSILRIQQVVRGDSAAYFCASSPSEEGQPQHFGDGTRLSIL.